This T cell receptor beta chain was identified in a study of shared clonotypes between healthy human individuals. Across the whole study: The composition of the donors was a couple of women and a few men aged 18 to 49. CD4 naive and CD4 memory each took three plates per donor, while CD8 naive took two and CD8 memory one. Study-wide results and limits: The sampled material consisted only of blood, and tissue repertoires are likely to differ. What naive subsets generally showed was a larger estimated richness than memory subsets showed.

A note on this clone: Its antigen is unidentified. The sample contains more than one DNA sequence encoding this CDR3.

CD45RO-negative, CCR7-positively selected cells formed the naive CD8 fraction, excluding terminally differentiated effector memory CD45RA+ cells. Germline CDR1 SEHNR, CDR2 FQNEAQ (reference sequence). This CDR3 is 14 amino acids long. V lost 5 bases and J lost 0, with 8 bases in between. Clones were read by immunoSEQ multiplex PCR, and TCRdb kept only the in-frame ones, dropping some. The sample has a few million clones, over 85% seen once. V gene TRBV7-9 combines with J gene TRBJ2-1, with D possibly being TRBD2 (6 bases). Specimen: naive CD8+ T cells from PBMCs. This TCR came from a man aged 18 to 29 in good health. Some clones in this sample may be carry-over from other donors' samples. The CDR3 here is CASSPRDSYNEQFF. CDR3 sequence (DNA): TGTGCCAGCAGCCCGCGGGACTCCTACAATGAGCAGTTCTTC.